The 4 T cell receptor beta chains reported below all come from one sample, sequenced in a study of identical twins' blood T cells. TCRdb independently ran MiXCR on the 5' RACE reads; one entry per CDR3 protein. Of 350,000 to 400,000 distinct CDR3 sequences in the sample, 28% were seen once. Sequencing was carried out using PBMCs. All receptors come from a woman aged 18 to 55 in good health.

This clonotype was counted many times. The V call is TRBV20-1, the J call TRBJ1-2; D remains unclear. Between the trimmed V and J ends, which lost 6 bases and 3 bases, there was a span of 11 bases. This CDR3 contains 12 residues. Germline loops: CDR1 DFQATT, CDR2 SNEGSKA (reference sequence). The CDR3 bases are TGCAGTGCAAAAGAGGGTCACTATGGCTACACCTTC. Translated, it gives CSAKEGHYGYTF.

The rearrangement uses TRBV4-3 and TRBJ2-7; tentative D call: TRBD1 (7 bases). From germline, CDR1 is LGHNA and CDR2 YSLEER. This CDR3 has 18 amino acids. Trimming pared 2 bases from V and 0 bases from J, leaving 20 bases between. As DNA, the CDR3 is TGCGCCAGCAGCCAACTAGTAAGTCGACAGGGAGGCTCCTACGAGCAGTACTTC. This translates into CASSQLVSRQGGSYEQYF.

This clonotype was seen more than once but under ten times. The chain links TRBV2 to TRBJ2-2; possible D gene TRBD2, 6 bases. This CDR3 contains 15 residues. Trimming shortened V by 6 bases and J by 6 bases, and 17 bases separated the two germline ends. Germline CDR1 SNHLY, CDR2 FYNNEI. CDR3 DNA: TGTGCCAGCAGGGTGGACTATTTAGGTTCCGGGGAGCTGTTTTTT. Protein: CASRVDYLGSGELFF.

This chain joins TRBV2 and TRBJ2-1; D is perhaps TRBD2 (5 bases). The CDR3 is 14 residues long. Germline V gives CDR1 SNHLY, CDR2 FYNNEI. Trimming removed 8 bases from V and 5 bases from J, with 16 bases in between. DNA for the CDR3: TGTGCCAGCTCCCCCAGAGGGTACCACAATGAGCAGTTCTTC. Translating gives CASSPRGYHNEQFF.